This TCR beta chain comes out of a study of metastatic and nonmetastatic thyroid tumors. About the study: Repertoires of blood and of tissue (tumor or nodule) from malignant and benign thyroid patients were compared. Study conclusions and caveats: Reported TCR beta diversity, measured in blood and tumor, was significantly higher for malignant thyroid tumors than for benign nodules.

The germline V gene has CDR1 SGHRS and CDR2 YFSETQ. The CDR3 contains 16 residues. With 5 bases clipped from V and 4 bases from J, the junction kept 8 bases outside the gene matches. Authors' analysis steps: The study built a papillary thyroid cancer distant-metastasis classifier from CDR3 differences across clinicopathological groups. Via MiXCR, TCRdb re-called the PCR reads. These V and J calls originate from TCRdb's pipeline instead of the authors' own analysis. Of 25,000 or so clones in the sample, approximately 15% were seen once. With respect to this clone: Its target is unknown.

Patients had received no treatment of any kind before thyroid surgery. This sequence joins TRBV5-1 and TRBJ2-3, with TRBD2 matching 12 bases. The source of this sequence is a male donor with papillary thyroid cancer or a benign thyroid nodule (not recorded which). Some clones in this sample may be carry-over from other donors' samples. Input material: blood. The CDR3 DNA reads TGCGCCAGCAGGCCTCGACTAGCGGGAGTGGCAGATACGCAGTATTTT. Translating gives CASRPRLAGVADTQYF. Combining the CDR3 with reference TRBV5-1 and TRBJ2-3 gives the whole variable domain KAGVTQTPRYLIKTRGQQVTLSCSPISGHRSVSWYQQTPGQGLQFLFEYFSETQRNKGNFPGRFSGRQFSNSRSEMNVSTLELGDSALYLCASRPRLAGVADTQYFGPGTRLTVL.